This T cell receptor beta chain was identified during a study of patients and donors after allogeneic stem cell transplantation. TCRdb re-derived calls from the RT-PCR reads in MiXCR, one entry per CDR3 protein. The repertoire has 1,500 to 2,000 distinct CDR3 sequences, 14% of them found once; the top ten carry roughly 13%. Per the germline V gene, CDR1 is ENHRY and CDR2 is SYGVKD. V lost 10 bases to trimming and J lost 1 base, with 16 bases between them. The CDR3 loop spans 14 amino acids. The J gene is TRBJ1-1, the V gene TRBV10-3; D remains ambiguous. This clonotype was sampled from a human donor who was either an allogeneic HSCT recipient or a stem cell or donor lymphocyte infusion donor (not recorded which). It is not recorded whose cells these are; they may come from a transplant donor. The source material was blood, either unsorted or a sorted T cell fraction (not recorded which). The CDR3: CATQSQPTNTEAFF. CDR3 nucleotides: TGTGCCACCCAGAGTCAGCCCACGAACACTGAAGCTTTCTTT.